The rows below give T cell receptor beta chains drawn from one sample of a study of cytomegalovirus exposure and HLA in healthy donors. Here immunoSEQ multiplex PCR was the method, and the copy in TCRdb shows in-frame clones only, minus some. The sample records 130,000 to 150,000 clones, just under 85% being singletons. Sequencing was done on a sample of PBMCs. The receptors here all came from a man in his forties in good health and CMV-seropositive. CDR3s include the opening cysteine and the closing phenylalanine or tryptophan. D genes are given only for firm matches. Clone size is given for some rows only: seen once, a few or many times, or a class if the clone is expanded.

v_call	d_call	clone_size	j_call	cdr3_nt	cdr3_aa
TRBV7-2	NA	NA	TRBJ1-5	TGTGCCAGCAGCTACTCGTGGGGCAGCAATCAGCCCCAGCATTTT	CASSYSWGSNQPQHF
TRBV9	TRBD1	once	TRBJ2-7	TGTGCCAGCAGCGTAGTGGGGACAGGGGGCGCCGAGCAGTACTTC	CASSVVGTGGAEQYF
TRBV7-7	NA	NA	TRBJ2-3	TGTGCCAGCAGCGAACCGGCGACAGGTTGGGGGACAGATACGCAGTATTTT	CASSEPATGWGTDTQYF
TRBV29-1	TRBD2	NA	TRBJ2-1	TGCAGCGTTGAGGGGACTAGCGACGAGCAGTTCTTC	CSVEGTSDEQFF
TRBV6-5	TRBD1	NA	TRBJ1-4	TGTGCCAGCAGTTACAGGCGGGGGACAGGGCATGAAAAACTGTTTTTT	CASSYRRGTGHEKLFF
TRBV30	NA	few	TRBJ2-4	TGTGCCTGGAGTGTACTAAACATTCAGTACTTC	CAWSVLNIQYF
TRBV5-6	TRBD1	NA	TRBJ2-5	TGTGCCAGCAGCTGGGGGACAGCCCAAGAGACCCAGTACTTC	CASSWGTAQETQYF
TRBV2	NA	few	TRBJ2-2	TGTGCCAGCACGGTGGCCGGGGAGCTGTTTTTT	CASTVAGELFF
TRBV18	NA	NA	TRBJ1-2	TGTGCCAGCTCACCCCCAAACCTATATGATGGCTACACCTTC	CASSPPNLYDGYTF
TRBV27	NA	NA	TRBJ2-1	TGTGCCGCTTGGGGGAGGAATGAGCAGTTCTTC	CAAWGRNEQFF
TRBV5-1	TRBD1	NA	TRBJ1-1	TGCGCCAGCAGCACCGGGACAGGGATCACTGAAGCTTTCTTT	CASSTGTGITEAFF
TRBV7-2	NA	once	TRBJ2-7	TGTGCCAGCAGCTCTTGGGAGGCCGAGCAGTACTTC	CASSSWEAEQYF
TRBV27	NA	NA	TRBJ1-3	TGTGCCAGCAGTTCGAAAAGCGGGGGAAACACCATATATTTT	CASSSKSGGNTIYF
TRBV28	NA	NA	TRBJ1-2	TGTGCCAGTAGGGCAGGAGGCTATGGCTACACCTTC	CASRAGGYGYTF
TRBV5-1	TRBD1	once	TRBJ1-3	TGCGCCAGCAGCGTGACAGGGGGCACTGGAAACACCATATATTTT	CASSVTGGTGNTIYF
TRBV9	TRBD1	NA	TRBJ1-1	TGTGCCAGCAGCGCCGGGTGGGGGACAGGGTCCGATGAAGCTTTCTTT	CASSAGWGTGSDEAFF
TRBV29-1	NA	NA	TRBJ2-3	TGCAGCGTCCCCTCTCGAGAGGGCACAGATACGCAGTATTTT	CSVPSREGTDTQYF
TRBV6-1	TRBD1	NA	TRBJ2-7	TGTGCCAGCAGGGTCCCAGGGGGCCAGCACGAGCAGTACTTC	CASRVPGGQHEQYF
TRBV5-1	TRBD1	NA	TRBJ2-3	TGCGCCAGCAGCTTCTTGGGACAGGGGGCGTCAGATACGCAGTATTTT	CASSFLGQGASDTQYF
TRBV7-9	TRBD1	NA	TRBJ2-5	TGTGCCAGCAGCTTAGAGGGGGACAGGGTTCGACAAGAGACCCAGTACTTC	CASSLEGDRVRQETQYF
TRBV27	TRBD1	once	TRBJ2-7	TGTGCCAGCAGTCGGAGACAGGGTTTTGAGCAGTACTTC	CASSRRQGFEQYF
TRBV27	TRBD1	few	TRBJ1-1	TGTGCCAGCAGTCTACGTACAGGGGGTATTACTGAAGCTTTCTTT	CASSLRTGGITEAFF
TRBV13	TRBD2	NA	TRBJ2-3	TGTGCCAGCAGCTTATTGCTAGCGGGAGGGAAGGCAGATACGCAGTATTTT	CASSLLLAGGKADTQYF
TRBV4-3	NA	NA	TRBJ2-7	TGCGCCAGCAGCCTACTACAGGGCGGCGAGCAGTACTTC	CASSLLQGGEQYF
TRBV29-1	NA	once	TRBJ2-1	TGCAGCGTTGAGGGCGGGCCGTCTTACAATGAGCAGTTCTTC	CSVEGGPSYNEQFF
TRBV27	NA	NA	TRBJ2-5	TGTGCCAGCAGTTTTAGGGGCGCAGGGGAGACCCAGTACTTC	CASSFRGAGETQYF
TRBV7-9	TRBD2	NA	TRBJ2-7	TGTGCCAGCAGCGGAAGCGGGAGGGCTAGCTCCTACGAGCAGTACTTC	CASSGSGRASSYEQYF
TRBV19	NA	NA	TRBJ2-4	TGTGCCAGTAGTATTTCTAGGGGCGAGGTAGGCATTCAGTACTTC	CASSISRGEVGIQYF
TRBV7-6	NA	many	TRBJ2-1	TGTGCCAGCAGCTTAGCTAGTAATTATGAGCAGTTCTTC	CASSLASNYEQFF
TRBV6-1	NA	NA	TRBJ2-7	TGTGCCAGCAAGGCGGCGCCTAAGCAGCAGTACTTC	CASKAAPKQQYF
TRBV2	NA	NA	TRBJ1-1	TGTGCCAGCAGTGTTGACACTTTTAACACTGAAGCTTTCTTT	CASSVDTFNTEAFF
TRBV29-1	NA	NA	TRBJ1-1	TGCAGCGTTTTTGCGGGGATAAACACTGAAGCTTTCTTT	CSVFAGINTEAFF
TRBV6-5	NA	NA	TRBJ1-1	TGTGCCAGCAGTTTACAGGGCGGCGACACTGAAGCTTTCTTT	CASSLQGGDTEAFF
TRBV5-6	TRBD1	NA	TRBJ1-2	TGTGCCAGCAGCCACCCGGTCGACAGGGAAGGCTACACCTTC	CASSHPVDREGYTF
TRBV4-3	NA	few	TRBJ2-1	TGCGCCAGCAGCCAAGATTCGGTCCATGAGCAGTTCTTC	CASSQDSVHEQFF
TRBV4-1	NA	NA	TRBJ2-7	TGCGCCAGCAGCCCTCCGGCAGGCACCTACGAGCAGTACTTC	CASSPPAGTYEQYF
TRBV18	NA	NA	TRBJ1-5	TGTGCCAGCTCACCTTCGGGCAATCAGCCCCAGCATTTT	CASSPSGNQPQHF
TRBV28	TRBD1	NA	TRBJ1-4	TGTGCCAGCAGAAGGACAGGGGAATATGAAAAACTGTTTTTT	CASRRTGEYEKLFF
TRBV4-1	TRBD2	NA	TRBJ2-7	TGCGCCAGCAGCAAAATAGCGGGGGAGGTCCACGAGCAGTACTTC	CASSKIAGEVHEQYF
TRBV7-9	NA	NA	TRBJ2-1	TGTGCCAGCAGCCTAGGACACAGGGATGAGCAGTTCTTC	CASSLGHRDEQFF
TRBV11-2	NA	few	TRBJ2-2	TGTGCCAGCAGTTCCAGGGACACCGGGGAGCTGTTTTTT	CASSSRDTGELFF
TRBV5-1	TRBD2	NA	TRBJ2-1	TGCGCCAGCAGCTTGGGGACTAGCGGGAGGGCGAACTACAATGAGCAGTTCTTC	CASSLGTSGRANYNEQFF
TRBV18	TRBD2	NA	TRBJ2-7	TGTGCCAGCTCACCGGCCAGCGGGGCTGACTACGAGCAGTACTTC	CASSPASGADYEQYF
TRBV7-9	NA	NA	TRBJ2-4	TGTTCCAGCAGCTCACGCCGGGATAGCTATAAAGCCAAAAACATTCAGTACTTC	CSSSSRRDSYKAKNIQYF
TRBV19	TRBD2	NA	TRBJ2-2	TGTGCCAGTAGTGCAGGGAGGGCCGGGGAGCTGTTTTTT	CASSAGRAGELFF
TRBV6-1	NA	NA	TRBJ2-5	TGTGCCACCCGTGCCGATACGACAGGTCAAGAGACCCAGTACTTC	CATRADTTGQETQYF